Reported below is one TCR beta chain. With a J-beta primer mix and a sample-barcoded 5' primer, a second PCR ran 7 to 11 cycles. TCRdb processed the 5' RACE reads anew with MiXCR; each CDR3 protein has one entry. Among some 1.7 million distinct CDR3 sequences, about 30% were seen once, and the ten largest hold 7% to 9%. This sample was taken from a study of blood T cells in healthy people across ages. Germline V gene lookup returns CDR1 KGHDR and CDR2 SFDVKD. The ends were cut back, 3 bases at V and 5 bases at J, with 13 bases in the middle. This CDR3 region has 15 residues. The chain carries TRBV24-1 and TRBJ1-5; no reliable D call. Sequencing used blood. The source is a woman aged 25 to 45 in good health. The CDR3 nucleotides are TGTGCCACCAGTGATCCCCCCCCCGTGGATCAGCCCCAGCATTTT. Its translation is CATSDPPPVDQPQHF.